This T cell receptor beta chain was identified in a study of T cells in localized non-small cell lung cancer. Study-level points and caveats: Uninvolved adjacent lung showed higher T cell clonality than tumor. Longer overall survival associated with higher blood T cell density; shorter survival with higher adjacent-lung clonality.

Using immunoSEQ multiplex PCR, the repertoire was profiled, and TCRdb retains in-frame clones only, with some absent. The sample holds 100,000 to 150,000 clones, around 92% seen once. The germline V gene has CDR1 ENHRY and CDR2 SYGVKD. The CDR3 is made up of 16 amino acids. Unmatched junction bases numbered 7, after V lost 10 bases and J lost 0 bases. Comment on this clone: No antigen is known for it.

The receptor was isolated from a female donor aged 60 or older with stage I lung adenocarcinoma. The starting material was peripheral blood, obtained before any cancer treatment. The chain is built from TRBV10-3 and TRBJ2-3; the match to TRBD2 covers 13 bases. In nucleotides, the CDR3 is TGTGCCACTTCCGGGACTAGCGGGATCAGCACAGATACGCAGTATTTT. It yields the protein CATSGTSGISTDTQYF.